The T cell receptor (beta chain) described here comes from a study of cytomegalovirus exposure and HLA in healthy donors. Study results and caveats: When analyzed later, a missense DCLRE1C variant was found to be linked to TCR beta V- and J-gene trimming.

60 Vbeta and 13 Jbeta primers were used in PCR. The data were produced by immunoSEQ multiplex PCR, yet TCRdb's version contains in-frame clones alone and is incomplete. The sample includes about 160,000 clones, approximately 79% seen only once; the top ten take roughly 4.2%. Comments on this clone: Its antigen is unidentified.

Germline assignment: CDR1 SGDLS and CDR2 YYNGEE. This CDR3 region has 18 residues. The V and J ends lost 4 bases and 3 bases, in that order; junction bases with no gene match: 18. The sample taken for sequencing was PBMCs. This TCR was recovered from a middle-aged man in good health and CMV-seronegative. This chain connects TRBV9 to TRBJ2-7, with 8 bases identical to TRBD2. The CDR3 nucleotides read TGTGCCAGCAGCCCACCCTTATCGGGACTAGGAGGAAACTACGAGCAGTACTTC. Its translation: CASSPPLSGLGGNYEQYF.